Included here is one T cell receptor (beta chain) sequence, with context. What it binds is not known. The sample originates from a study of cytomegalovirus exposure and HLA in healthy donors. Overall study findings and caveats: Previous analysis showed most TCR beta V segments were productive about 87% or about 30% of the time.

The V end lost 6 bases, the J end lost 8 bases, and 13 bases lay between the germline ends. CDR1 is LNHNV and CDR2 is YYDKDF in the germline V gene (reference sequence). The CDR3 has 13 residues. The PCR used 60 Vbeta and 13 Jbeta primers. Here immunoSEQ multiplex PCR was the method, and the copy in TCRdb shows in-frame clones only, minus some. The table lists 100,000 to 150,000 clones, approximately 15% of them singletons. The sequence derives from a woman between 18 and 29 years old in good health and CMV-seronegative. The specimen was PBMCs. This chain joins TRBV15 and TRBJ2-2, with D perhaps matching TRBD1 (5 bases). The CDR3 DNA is TGTGCCACCAGTCCGCGATCAGGGGGGGAGCTGTTTTTT. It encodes CATSPRSGGELFF.